A single sample gave rise to the 15 T cell receptor beta chains below, sequenced in a study of CD8 T cells in Susac syndrome. The RNA, 0.5 to 1 ug, was put through reverse transcription using random hexamers. In TCRdb, the immunoSEQ multiplex PCR reads were re-called with MiXCR into one record per CDR3 protein. The sample consists of some 260,000 distinct CDR3 sequences, about 93% of them appearing once. The sequenced sample was CD4+ T cells from PBMCs. These receptors all stem from a human donor with multiple sclerosis.

The chain has TRBV7-2 and TRBJ2-5, with TRBD1 matching 8 bases. Germline loops: CDR1 SGHTA, CDR2 FQGNSA. The CDR3 is 14 residues long. V was pared by 5 bases and J by 4 bases, with 6 bases of the junction left unmatched. Here the CDR3 DNA reads TGTGCCAGCAGCGGACAGGGATGGAGAGAGACCCAGTACTTC. Translation: CASSGQGWRETQYF.

The genes are TRBV20-1 and TRBJ2-5; TRBD1 might be the D (6 bases). Germline V gives CDR1 DFQATT, CDR2 SNEGSKA (reference sequence). V gave up 0 bases and J gave up 5 bases, with 16 bases separating them. The length of the CDR3 is 15 residues. The CDR3 protein is CSAREGQGFAETQYF. Here the CDR3 DNA reads TGCAGTGCTAGAGAAGGGCAGGGGTTCGCGGAGACCCAGTACTTC.

The chain carries TRBV5-6 and TRBJ1-1, with 8 bases lining up with TRBD1. CDR1 is SGHDT, CDR2 YYEEEE, per germline. Unmatched junction bases numbered 9, after V lost 7 bases and J lost 4 bases. The CDR3 is 14 amino acids. The CDR3 here is CASQHGQGTTEAFF. CDR3 nucleotides: TGTGCCAGCCAACATGGACAGGGAACCACTGAAGCTTTCTTT.

This clonotype was observed once. The chain links TRBV5-4 to TRBJ2-1; weak D call: TRBD2 (6 bases). There are 15 residues in the CDR3. Trimming pared 4 bases from V and 3 bases from J, leaving 14 bases between. In germline, CDR1 is SGHNT, CDR2 YYREEE (reference sequence). CDR3 nucleotides: TGTGCCAGCAGCGAGGGAATAGCGGACTACAATGAGCAGTTCTTC. Translated: CASSEGIADYNEQFF.

The chain employs TRBV28 and TRBJ2-5; D unclear. This CDR3 spans 14 amino acids. CDR1 is MDHEN and CDR2 is SYDVKM in the germline V gene. Trimming stripped 5 bases from V and 2 bases from J, with 12 bases between. The CDR3 nucleotides read TGTGCCAGCAGTCTCCTACATAGACAAGAGACCCAGTACTTC. This translates into CASSLLHRQETQYF.

The chain uses TRBV21-1 and TRBJ2-4; TRBD2 was called by the table and not checked on the DNA. TRBV21-1 is shown as a pseudogene. The CDR3 runs 14 residues. The CDR3 DNA sequence: TGTGCCAGCGCTCCGGGGGGGCCGAGGAACATTCAGTACTTC. Translated: CASAPGGPRNIQYF.

This clonotype has just a few counts. The chain has TRBV2 and TRBJ2-7; D is undetermined. Trimming pared 4 bases from V and 4 bases from J, leaving 8 bases between. Germline V gene lookup returns CDR1 SNHLY and CDR2 FYNNEI. There are 12 residues in the CDR3. The CDR3 nucleotides read TGTGCCAGCAGTGCCGGTGGATACGAGCAGTACGTC. It is translated as CASSAGGYEQYV.

This chain joins TRBV25-1 and TRBJ2-2; D is unresolved. V lost 7 bases and J 0 bases, leaving 6 bases between the germline ends. The germline V gene encodes CDR1 MGHDK and CDR2 SYGVNS. This CDR3 is 13 amino acids long. The DNA for the CDR3 is TGTGCCAGCATTCTCACGAACACCGGGGAGCTGTTTTTT. Its protein product is CASILTNTGELFF.

The rearrangement uses TRBV9 and TRBJ2-3; D is ambiguous. Germline V CDR1 and CDR2: SGDLS, YYNGEE. CDR3 length: 12 amino acids. V was trimmed by 2 bases and J by 4 bases, leaving 5 bases between them. The DNA of the CDR3 is TGTGCCAGCAGCGTGACCCCAGATACGCAGTATTTT. This encodes CASSVTPDTQYF.

The chain links TRBV12-3 or TRBV12-4 to TRBJ2-1; 12 bases agree with TRBD2. The CDR3 extends over 15 amino acids. V shed 1 base, J shed 8 bases, and the junction held 3 bases outside the gene matches. CDR3 residues: CASSLGSSGRDEQFF. The CDR3 nucleotides read TGTGCCAGCAGTTTAGGATCTAGCGGGAGGGATGAGCAGTTCTTC.

The chain joins TRBV29-1 to TRBJ2-1; D is possibly TRBD1 (6 bases). The V and J ends lost 3 bases and 0 bases respectively, with 12 bases between them. The germline gives CDR1 SQVTM, CDR2 ANQGSEA. There are 15 residues in the CDR3. The CDR3 loop reads CSVDPTGSSYNEQFF. CDR3 nucleotide sequence: TGCAGCGTTGACCCTACAGGGAGCTCCTACAATGAGCAGTTCTTC.

V and J are TRBV3-1 and TRBJ1-2; D gene uncertain. From germline, CDR1 is LGHDT and CDR2 YNNKEL (reference sequence). Trimming took 5 bases from V and 8 from J, leaving 18 bases between them. CDR3 size: 14 residues. CDR3 nucleotides: TGTGCCAGCAGCTCGTTGTCGGGAGAGGCGGGCTACACCTTC. Translation gives CASSSLSGEAGYTF. Full variable domain (remainder filled in from reference TRBV3-1 and TRBJ1-2): DTAVSQTPKYLVTQMGNDKSIKCEQNLGHDTMYWYKQDSKKFLKIMFSYNNKELIINETVPNRFSPKSPDKAHLNLHINSLELGDSAVYFCASSSLSGEAGYTFGSGTRLTVV.

The rearrangement uses TRBV4-1 and TRBJ2-3; 7 positions agree with TRBD2. Germline V CDR1 and CDR2: MGHRA, YSYEKL. V dropped 1 base and J dropped 6; count of bases not matched to a gene: 10. The CDR3 runs to 16 residues. This chain's CDR3 is CASSQVRGGRTDTQYF. The CDR3 DNA reads TGCGCCAGCAGCCAAGTTAGAGGCGGGAGAACGGATACGCAGTATTTT.

The chain joins TRBV6-6 to TRBJ2-7; D could derive from TRBD1 or TRBD2 (5 bases each). V lost 7 bases, J lost 2 bases, and 12 bases lay in between. There are 13 residues in the CDR3. From germline, CDR1 is MNHNY and CDR2 SVGAGI (reference sequence). The CDR3 sequence: CASTPGTPYEQYF. As DNA, the CDR3 is TGTGCCAGCACCCCCGGGACCCCCTACGAGCAGTACTTC.

The chain is built from TRBV7-2 and TRBJ2-3; possibly TRBD2 for D (5 bases). V shed 1 base and J shed 4 bases, with 12 bases lying between them. The germline V gene has CDR1 SGHTA and CDR2 FQGNSA. This CDR3 region has 15 residues. CDR3 residues: CASSLGGPPADTQYF. CDR3 DNA: TGTGCCAGCAGCTTAGGCGGGCCCCCCGCAGATACGCAGTATTTT.